This section outlines one TCR beta chain sequence together with its context. Between the trimmed V and J ends, which lost 2 bases and 4 bases, there was a span of 11 bases. The CDR3 totals 14 residues. Germline V CDR1 and CDR2: SGHVS, FQNEAQ. The record originates from a study of blood T cell repertoires in COVID-19. Measured with immunoSEQ multiplex PCR; TCRdb has only the in-frame clones, and not every one. The data hold about 150,000 clones, with about 83% observed a single time. V usage is TRBV7-8 and J usage is TRBJ2-5; D perhaps matches TRBD1 (7 bases). Material for sequencing was peripheral blood. The clonotype originates from a woman aged 45 to 65 with active or convalescent COVID-19. The CDR3 region is CASSLPGGGETQYF. DNA of the CDR3: TGTGCCAGCAGCTTACCAGGGGGAGGAGAGACCCAGTACTTC.